The 31 T cell receptor beta chains listed next were all sequenced from one sample in a study of response to subunit inactivated influenza vaccine. Using its own MiXCR run on the RT-PCR reads, TCRdb lists one record per CDR3 protein. The data contain around 750,000 distinct CDR3 sequences, about 20% of them singletons. The input for sequencing was PBMCs from blood, taken 5 to 6 days after vaccination. The receptors stem from a man aged 50 to 60 who received an inactivated influenza vaccine.

The chain links TRBV20-1 to TRBJ2-1; D unclear. The CDR3 extends over 14 amino acids. The V and J ends lost 3 bases and 2 bases respectively, with 11 bases between them. Germline CDR1 is DFQATT and CDR2 is SNEGSKA (reference sequence). Here the CDR3 DNA reads TGCAGTGCTAGCGTCAGGTCTGCCTACAATGAGCAGTTCTTC. Its translation: CSASVRSAYNEQFF.

On this clonotype itself: A read error is likely, as this CDR3 ends without the conserved phenylalanine or tryptophan. The rearrangement uses TRBV7-2 and TRBJ2-7; D unresolved. V lost 3 bases, J lost 3 bases, and 6 bases lay in between. The CDR3 consists of 12 residues. The V gene's germline CDR1 is SGHTA and CDR2 FQGNSA. DNA for the CDR3: TGTGCCAGCAGCTTGGGATTCTACGAGCAGTACCTC. Protein sequence: CASSLGFYEQYL.

The chain combines TRBV12-3 or TRBV12-4 with TRBJ1-6; 7 bases fit TRBD1. V trimming: 5 bases; J trimming: 7 bases; junction bases outside the gene matches: 8. The CDR3 contains 15 residues. CDR3 DNA: TGTGCCAGCAGTCCGCGACAGGGTGAGAATTCACCCCTCCACTTT. The encoded protein is CASSPRQGENSPLHF.

This chain uses TRBV27 with TRBJ2-3; either TRBD1 or TRBD2 may fit D (5 bases each). The germline gives CDR1 MNHEY, CDR2 SMNVEV (reference sequence). With 0 bases removed from V and 1 base from J, the gap between germline ends came to 11 bases. CDR3 length equals 16 residues. CDR3 sequence: CASSLSRGWGTDTQYF. CDR3 in DNA: TGTGCCAGCAGTTTATCGAGGGGATGGGGCACAGATACGCAGTATTTT.

The sample holds a few counts of this clonotype. The chain couples TRBV29-1 to TRBJ1-1, with 10 bases matching TRBD1. The V segment lost 1 base and the J segment 7 bases; nucleotides outside the gene matches: 6. The germline gives CDR1 SQVTM, CDR2 ANQGSEA. The CDR3 loop spans 14 amino acids. CDR3 residues: CSVEGGQGYSEAFF. The CDR3 DNA reads TGCAGCGTTGAAGGGGGACAGGGGTATAGTGAAGCTTTCTTT.

For the CDR3, the DNA is TGTGCCAGCAGTTTGGGGCGGGGGGCCTCCTACGAGCAGTACTTC. Translated: CASSLGRGASYEQYF. The chain combines TRBV12-3 or TRBV12-4 with TRBJ2-7; 8 nucleotides agree with TRBD2. V shed 3 bases, J shed 0 bases, and the junction held 4 bases outside the gene matches. The CDR3 totals 15 residues.

CDR3 sequence: CASSPRRMLTWRETQYF. CDR3 bases: TGTGCCAGCAGCCCCAGGAGGATGCTCACCTGGAGGGAGACCCAGTACTTC. This chain links TRBV7-8 with TRBJ2-5, with D possibly matching TRBD2 (5 bases). This CDR3 region has 17 residues. V was trimmed by 5 bases and J by 5 bases, leaving 24 bases between them. Germline loops: CDR1 SGHVS, CDR2 FQNEAQ.

This clonotype was counted between two and nine times. The gene calls are TRBV7-6 and TRBJ1-3; D remains ambiguous. CDR3 size: 16 residues. Per the germline V gene, CDR1 is SGHVS and CDR2 is FNYEAQ. Trimming stripped 5 bases from V and 0 bases from J, with 14 bases between. Here the CDR3 reads CASSHRAVDSGNTIYF. DNA for the CDR3: TGTGCCAGCAGCCACCGGGCAGTGGACTCTGGAAACACCATATATTTT. Full variable domain (remainder filled in from reference TRBV7-6 and TRBJ1-3): GAGVSQSPRYKVTKRGQDVALRCDPISGHVSLYWYRQALGQGPEFLTYFNYEAQQDKSGLPNDRFSAERPEGSISTLTIQRTEQRDSAMYRCASSHRAVDSGNTIYFGEGSWLTVV.

Ten or more counts support this clonotype. The rearrangement uses TRBV28 and TRBJ2-5, with 9 bases matching TRBD1. Trimming at V came to 5 bases and at J to 2 bases, leaving 9 bases not matched to a gene. From germline, CDR1 is MDHEN and CDR2 SYDVKM. The CDR3 spans 16 residues. The CDR3 DNA reads as TGTGCCAGCAGTCCTACCGGGACAGGGATACAAGAGACCCAGTACTTC. This encodes CASSPTGTGIQETQYF.

The V and J genes are TRBV2 and TRBJ2-7; tentative D call: TRBD1 (5 bases). This CDR3 contains 13 residues. Trimming removed 5 bases from V and 3 bases from J, with 11 bases in between. Germline lookup yields CDR1 SNHLY and CDR2 FYNNEI. The CDR3 DNA reads as TGTGCCAGCAGTCTCAAAGGGGTCTACGAGCAGTACTTC. Residues: CASSLKGVYEQYF.

This clonotype was seen only once. The genes are TRBV7-9 and TRBJ2-7, with D unresolved. This CDR3 comprises 12 residues. Germline V gene lookup returns CDR1 SEHNR and CDR2 FQNEAQ (reference sequence). The V end was cut by 4 bases, the J end by 6 bases, with 10 bases between. This CDR3 reads CASSYGPAEQYF. The CDR3 DNA is TGTGCCAGCAGCTACGGACCTGCCGAGCAGTACTTC.

Only a few counts were recorded for this clonotype. The chain joins TRBV7-9 to TRBJ2-3; 7 positions agree with TRBD1. The CDR3 spans 14 residues. CDR1 and CDR2 from the germline V gene are SEHNR and FQNEAQ (reference sequence). V shed 5 bases, J shed 4 bases, and the junction held 6 bases outside the gene matches. The CDR3 sequence: CASSQGTDPDTQYF. CDR3 in DNA: TGTGCCAGCAGCCAAGGGACAGACCCAGATACGCAGTATTTT.

In this sample, this clonotype turned up a few times. This chain links TRBV9 with TRBJ2-7; perhaps D is TRBD1 or TRBD2 (5 bases each). Trimming took off 0 bases at V and 2 bases at J, with 12 bases between the two ends. The length of the CDR3 is 15 residues. CDR1 and CDR2 (germline): SGDLS, YYNGEE. The CDR3 nucleotides are TGTGCCAGCAGCGTAGGGGCAGGGACGACCTACGAGCAGTACTTC. Translation: CASSVGAGTTYEQYF.

This chain links TRBV10-3 with TRBJ2-1; TRBD1 might be the D (5 bases). The CDR3 is made up of 13 amino acids. The V end was cut by 4 bases, the J end by 5 bases, with 9 bases between. The germline V gene encodes CDR1 ENHRY and CDR2 SYGVKD. CDR3 sequence (DNA): TGTGCCATCAGTGTCGACAGTAACAATGAGCAGTTCTTC. Its protein is CAISVDSNNEQFF.

A few counts support this clonotype. The gene calls are TRBV4-2 and TRBJ2-1; 12 bases agree with TRBD2. This CDR3 region has 13 residues. V was clipped by 0 bases and J by 15 bases; unmatched bases: 3. Germline values: CDR1 LGHNA, CDR2 YNFKEQ. The CDR3 is CASSQESSGRVFF. CDR3 bases: TGTGCCAGCAGCCAAGAGTCTAGCGGGAGGGTGTTCTTC.

This clonotype came up many times. This chain uses TRBV5-1 with TRBJ1-2; 7 bases agree with TRBD1. V dropped 1 base and J dropped 0; count of bases not matched to a gene: 3. Germline lookup yields CDR1 SGHRS and CDR2 YFSETQ. CDR3 length equals 15 residues. This CDR3 reads CASSLTGDANYGYTF. CDR3 DNA: TGCGCCAGCAGCTTGACAGGGGACGCTAACTATGGCTACACCTTC.

The chain combines TRBV5-5 with TRBJ2-7, with 11 bases matching TRBD1. CDR1 and CDR2 from the germline V gene are SGHKS and YYEKEE (reference sequence). The CDR3 contains 14 residues. With 3 bases clipped from V and 6 bases from J, the junction kept 5 bases outside the gene matches. CDR3 amino acids: CASSSWTGGAEQYF. DNA for the CDR3: TGTGCCAGCAGCTCATGGACAGGGGGCGCCGAGCAGTACTTC.

This clonotype has a handful of counts. This sequence joins TRBV20-1 and TRBJ2-7, with 9 bases matching TRBD1. Trimming cost V 5 bases and J 2 bases; bases outside gene matches: 7. The CDR3 spans 14 residues. Germline-derived CDR1 and CDR2 are DFQATT and SNEGSKA (reference sequence). CDR3 coding DNA: TGCAGTGCTCCGTTTCGGACAGGGGCCTACGAGCAGTACTTC. This encodes CSAPFRTGAYEQYF.

The CDR3 loop is CASSPDTSSYEQYF. In DNA form, the CDR3 reads TGTGCCAGCAGCCCAGACACTAGCTCCTACGAGCAGTACTTC. The rearrangement joins TRBV7-9 to TRBJ2-7, with D possibly TRBD2 on 5 matching bases. The CDR3 contains 14 residues. Trimming took 5 bases from V and 0 from J, leaving 11 bases between them. Germline V lookup: CDR1 SEHNR, CDR2 FQNEAQ (reference sequence). The variable domain in full, with the rest retrieved from reference TRBV7-9 and TRBJ2-7, is DTGVSQNPRHKITKRGQNVTFRCDPISEHNRLYWYRQTLGQGPEFLTYFQNEAQLEKSRLLSDRFSAERPKGSFSTLEIQRTEQGDSAMYLCASSPDTSSYEQYFGPGTRLTVT.

The gene calls are TRBV6-1 and TRBJ2-7; D is uncertain. The V and J ends lost 5 bases and 2 bases respectively, with 19 bases between them. The germline V gene encodes CDR1 MNHNS and CDR2 SASEGT. The CDR3 is 16 residues long. CDR3 protein: CASSLLGSSLTYEQYF. The CDR3 nucleotides are TGTGCCAGCAGTCTTCTTGGGTCTTCGCTGACCTACGAGCAGTACTTC.

This clonotype was observed many times. This chain links TRBV2 with TRBJ1-5; the D is unclear. V was pared by 7 bases and J by 2 bases, with 21 bases between. The germline CDR1 and CDR2 sequences are SNHLY and FYNNEI. The CDR3 is made up of 17 amino acids. Here the CDR3 DNA reads TGTGCCAGCACTCTAACCGGAGATTGGATCGGCAATCAGCCCCAGCATTTT. Translating it yields CASTLTGDWIGNQPQHF. Drawing the rest from reference TRBV2 and TRBJ1-5, the complete variable domain is EPEVTQTPSHQVTQMGQEVILRCVPISNHLYFYWYRQILGQKVEFLVSFYNNEISEKSEIFDDQFSVERPDGSNFTLKIRSTKLEDSAMYFCASTLTGDWIGNQPQHFGDGTRLSIL.

This chain links TRBV28 with TRBJ2-7; a weak D match, TRBD1 (5 bases). V was pared by 6 bases and J by 7 bases, with 25 bases between. From germline, CDR1 is MDHEN and CDR2 SYDVKM. CDR3 size: 16 residues. This CDR3 reads CASSNIFFDSRTEQYF. The CDR3 bases are TGTGCCAGCAGCAATATATTTTTTGACAGTCGCACTGAGCAGTACTTC.

This clonotype was picked up a small number of times. This chain joins TRBV4-2 and TRBJ2-2, with 8 bases lining up with TRBD2. With V trimmed by 4 bases and J by 3 bases, 7 bases remained unmatched. Per the germline V gene, CDR1 is LGHNA and CDR2 is YNFKEQ. CDR3 size: 16 residues. CDR3 DNA: TGTGCCAGCAGCCGCCGACTAGCGACGGACACCGGGGAGCTGTTTTTT. It encodes CASSRRLATDTGELFF.

The V and J genes are TRBV29-1 and TRBJ2-5; TRBD2 aligns across 10 bases. Looked up from germline, CDR1 is SQVTM and CDR2 is ANQGSEA. The CDR3 is 11 amino acids. The CDR3 DNA is TGCGGAGCTAGCGGGAGAGAGACCCAGTACTTC. This sequence encodes CGASGRETQYF.

This rearrangement joins TRBV28 to TRBJ2-1; D may be TRBD2 (7 bases). V lost 5 bases to trimming and J lost 15 bases, with 17 bases between them. This CDR3 comprises 12 residues. The germline V gene has CDR1 MDHEN and CDR2 SYDVKM. CDR3 in DNA: TGTGCCAGCAGTACACCCGCGGGGGCGGGGTTCTTC. Translated: CASSTPAGAGFF. The complete variable domain, with remaining parts taken from reference TRBV28 and TRBJ2-1, reads DVKVTQSSRYLVKRTGEKVFLECVQDMDHENMFWYRQDPGLGLRLIYFSYDVKMKEKGDIPEGYSVSREKKERFSLILESASTNQTSMYLCASSTPAGAGFFGPGTRLTVL.

Only a few counts were recorded for this clonotype. The chain uses TRBV7-9 and TRBJ2-5; the match to TRBD1 covers 7 bases. Germline V gene sequence: CDR1 SEHNR, CDR2 FQNEAQ (reference sequence). The CDR3 totals 13 residues. The ends lost 5 bases at V and 3 bases at J; junction bases unmatched: 3. The DNA of the CDR3 is TGTGCCAGCAGCGAGACAGGGAAAGAGACCCAGTACTTC. Its translation is CASSETGKETQYF. Drawing the rest from reference TRBV7-9 and TRBJ2-5, the complete variable domain is DTGVSQNPRHKITKRGQNVTFRCDPISEHNRLYWYRQTLGQGPEFLTYFQNEAQLEKSRLLSDRFSAERPKGSFSTLEIQRTEQGDSAMYLCASSETGKETQYFGPGTRLLVL.

This chain uses TRBV20-1 with TRBJ2-1, with a weak D call TRBD2 (5 bases). With 2 bases removed from V and 3 bases from J, the gap between germline ends came to 17 bases. The CDR3 has 16 residues. The V gene's germline CDR1 is DFQATT and CDR2 SNEGSKA (reference sequence). For the CDR3, the DNA is TGCAGTGCTAGAAGTACTGCGGGCGGTTACTACAATGAGCAGTTCTTC. Protein product: CSARSTAGGYYNEQFF.

The table lists this clonotype with a few counts. This sequence joins TRBV28 and TRBJ2-5, with D perhaps being TRBD1 or TRBD2 (5 bases each). The V end lost 8 bases, the J end lost 7 bases, and 11 bases lay between the germline ends. This CDR3 has 11 residues. CDR1 is MDHEN and CDR2 is SYDVKM in the germline V gene. For the CDR3, the DNA is TGTGCCAGCGGGGAGAGGGGGACCCAGTACTTC. The encoded protein is CASGERGTQYF.

This sequence joins TRBV12-3 or TRBV12-4 and TRBJ1-2; perhaps TRBD1 as D (5 bases). V dropped 5 bases and J dropped 5 bases, with 18 bases sitting between them. The CDR3 consists of 15 residues. The CDR3 region has the DNA TGTGCCAGCAGTCCTACAACAGGAGGGAAGTATGGCTACACCTTC. This gives the protein CASSPTTGGKYGYTF.

In this sample, this clonotype turned up a few times. The chain is built from TRBV5-1 and TRBJ2-7; unclear D gene. Germline lookup yields CDR1 SGHRS and CDR2 YFSETQ. Trimming removed 2 bases at V and 7 bases at J, with 13 bases between. There are 13 residues in the CDR3. The CDR3 nucleotides are TGCGCCAGCAGCTTTGAACAGACCAGGGAGCAGTACTTC. It encodes CASSFEQTREQYF.

The genes are TRBV25-1 and TRBJ2-1; either TRBD1 or TRBD2 may fit D (5 bases each). Germline values: CDR1 MGHDK, CDR2 SYGVNS. CDR3 length: 14 amino acids. Trimming shortened V by 5 bases and J by 10 bases, and 18 bases separated the two germline ends. CDR3 sequence (DNA): TGTGCCAGCAGTCCTAAGTTCGGGTGGGGGGAGCAGTTCTTC. Translating it yields CASSPKFGWGEQFF.